The 12 T cell receptor beta chains given below trace back to one sample, sequenced in a study of T cell clonality in common variable immunodeficiency. Clones were read by immunoSEQ multiplex PCR, and TCRdb kept only the in-frame ones, dropping some. The sample shows 35,000 to 45,000 clones, none of them appearing just once. The material sequenced was peripheral blood mononuclear cells. These TCRs come from a person aged 18 to 75 in good health.

This clone was observed many times. The read gets to within 3 residues of the CDR3 end, and the germline J gene fills in the rest. This chain uses TRBV20-1 with TRBJ2-2; the match to TRBD2 covers 11 bases. Trimming cost V 6 bases and J 4 bases; bases outside gene matches: 10. There are 16 residues in the CDR3. Germline CDR1 is DFQATT and CDR2 is SNEGSKA (reference sequence). The CDR3 is CSAQNPGTSGTGELFF. The part of the CDR3 DNA that was read is TGCAGTGCCCAAAACCCCGGGACTAGCGGCACCGGGGAG.

The sample holds many counts of this clone. The read falls 3 residues short of the CDR3 end, and the missing part is taken from the germline J gene. The genes are TRBV20-1 and TRBJ1-1; D might be TRBD1 (5 bases). The germline gives CDR1 DFQATT, CDR2 SNEGSKA (reference sequence). V lost 0 bases to trimming and J lost 6 bases, with 14 bases between them. There are 14 residues in the CDR3. Partial CDR3 DNA: TGCAGTGCTAGAGAAGGGGCGAGGCCCTCTGAA. Its translation is CSAREGARPSE. The entire CDR3 reads CSAREGARPSEAFF.

Ten or more counts support this clone. The read halts 3 residues ahead of the CDR3 end, with the missing end drawn from the germline J gene. The chain carries TRBV19 and TRBJ1-5; 10 bases fit TRBD1. V dropped 6 bases and J dropped 1; count of bases not matched to a gene: 9. Germline V lookup: CDR1 LNHDA, CDR2 SQIVND (reference sequence). This CDR3 is 17 amino acids long. Here the CDR3 reads CASRRDRGRVSNQPQHF. The CDR3 DNA, read in part, is TGTGCCAGTAGGCGGGACAGGGGTCGGGTAAGCAATCAGCCC.

This clone was observed many times. The sequenced fragment ends 3 residues before the CDR3 boundary, so the rest is inferred from the germline J gene. The genes are TRBV5-6 and TRBJ2-2; 8 bases are a match to TRBD1. This CDR3 is 14 amino acids long. V lost 6 bases and J lost 5; bases outside the gene matches: 6. Per germline, CDR1 SGHDT and CDR2 YYEEEE. The CDR3 sequence: CASTGRGQTGELFF. CDR3 DNA, as far as it was read: TGTGCCAGCACAGGCAGGGGGCAAACCGGGGAG.

This clone was seen ten or more times. The DNA ends 3 residues before the CDR3 does, and the rest of the CDR3 is filled in from the germline J gene. The same CDR3 can be traced to other DNA sequences in this sample. This chain joins TRBV20-1 and TRBJ2-1, with D possibly being TRBD2 (6 bases). The CDR3 runs 14 residues. Trimming shortened V by 6 bases and J by 0 bases, and 12 bases separated the two germline ends. CDR1 and CDR2 (germline): DFQATT, SNEGSKA (reference sequence). The CDR3 reads CSAPGGSSYNEQFF. The sequenced part of the CDR3 DNA is TGCAGTGCCCCTGGGGGGAGCTCCTACAATGAG.

This clone was observed at least ten times. The CDR3 end is not reached by the read, which stops 3 residues before it; the germline J gene fills it in. The chain links TRBV29-1 to TRBJ2-1; 9 bases agree with TRBD2. CDR1 SQVTM and CDR2 ANQGSEA come from the germline V gene. There are 14 residues in the CDR3. V was pared by 6 bases and J by 9 bases, with 12 bases of the junction left unmatched. The sequenced part of the CDR3 DNA is TGCAGCGTGGGGGAGGGGATAGCGGGAGTTGAG. Its translation: CSVGEGIAGVE. Given in full, the CDR3 is CSVGEGIAGVEQFF.

The table lists this clone with many counts. At one end, the junction sequence differs from germline, possibly due to a read error. The observed sequence ends 3 residues before the CDR3 terminus, with the missing tail filled in from the germline J gene. The V gene is TRBV7-7, the J gene TRBJ2-7; 8 bases align to TRBD2. Germline CDR1 SSHAT, CDR2 FNYEAQ (reference sequence). The CDR3 has 15 residues. The CDR3 sequence: CASSFLAGGAYEQYF. The CDR3 DNA, read in part, is TGTGCTAGCAGCTTTCTCGCGGGGGGCGCTTACGAG.

Relative to its sample, this clone is medium-sized (0.01 to 0.1%). The read finishes 3 residues shy of the CDR3 end, and the germline J gene is used to complete it. The chain combines TRBV6-2 or TRBV6-3 with TRBJ2-1, with TRBD2 identical over 8 bases. V lost 7 bases, J lost 1 base, and 3 bases stayed unmatched. CDR1 and CDR2 (germline): MNHEY, SVGEGT. The CDR3 has 14 amino acids. The part of the CDR3 DNA that was read is TGTGCCAGCAACAGCGGGGGATCCTACAATGAG. This gives the protein CASNSGGSYNE. The CDR3 reads in full as CASNSGGSYNEQFF.

At least ten counts were recorded for this clone. The read comes to an end 3 residues before the CDR3 does, leaving the germline J gene to fill in the end. The chain employs TRBV6-2 or TRBV6-3 and TRBJ2-5; D may be TRBD1 (5 bases). The germline V and J ends were trimmed by 6 bases and 5 bases, with 13 bases remaining between them. This CDR3 comprises 13 residues. Germline values: CDR1 MNHEY, CDR2 SVGEGT. The covered CDR3 bases are TGTGCCAGCAGCCTCAGGACACGGGAGACC. Amino acids: CASSLRTRET. The whole CDR3 region reads CASSLRTRETQYF.

This clone appeared many times. Sequencing ends 3 residues short of the CDR3 end; the germline J gene provides the rest. The V gene is TRBV2, the J gene TRBJ2-6; possibly TRBD1 for D (7 bases). The ends were cut back, 7 bases at V and 2 bases at J, with 18 bases in the middle. This CDR3 is built from 17 residues. Looked up from germline, CDR1 is SNHLY and CDR2 is FYNNEI. The covered CDR3 bases are TGTGCCAGCACCGGGATTGGAGGGGGCGCTGGGGCCAACGTC. This encodes CASTGIGGGAGANV. The full-length CDR3 reads as CASTGIGGGAGANVLTF.

This clone was detected ten times or more. The CDR3 end lies 3 residues beyond the end of the read and is filled in from the germline J gene. The J gene is TRBJ2-1, the V gene TRBV29-1; D is uncertain. V was clipped by 0 bases and J by 0 bases, with 6 bases between them. The CDR3 is 14 amino acids. Germline V gives CDR1 SQVTM, CDR2 ANQGSEA. CDR3 DNA (partial): TGCAGCGTTGAAGACACCAGCTCCTACAATGAG. It codes for CSVEDTSSYNE. The full CDR3 protein is CSVEDTSSYNEQFF.

This clone was picked up many times. Coverage ceases 3 residues before the CDR3 finishes, and the germline J gene fills in the end. V and J are TRBV5-1 and TRBJ1-3, with D perhaps matching TRBD1 (5 bases). Deletions cut 0 bases from V and 0 bases from J, with 13 bases between. The CDR3 extends over 17 amino acids. The V gene's germline CDR1 is SGHRS and CDR2 YFSETQ. The covered CDR3 bases are TGCGCCAGCAGCTTGGCCTTAGGACAAAGCTCTGGAAACACC. Amino acids: CASSLALGQSSGNT. The full CDR3 is CASSLALGQSSGNTIYF.